These 27 T cell receptor beta chains share one sample of origin, sequenced in a study of T cell responses to AZD1222 COVID-19 vaccine. Assay: immunoSEQ multiplex PCR; the TCRdb copy retains only in-frame clones and omits some. Of about 160,000 clones listed, about 90% are singletons. Sample: peripheral blood, taken on day 0 of AZD1222 vaccination. Receptors originate from an adult in good health.

The DNA for the CDR3 is TGCGCCAGCAGCCAAGGTTTAATGATCCATGAGCAGTTCTTC. This sequence encodes CASSQGLMIHEQFF. The chain uses TRBV4-3 and TRBJ2-1; D remains unclear. CDR1 LGHNA and CDR2 YSLEER come from the germline V gene. V lost 1 base, J lost 8 bases, and 12 bases lay in between. CDR3 length: 14 amino acids.

This chain joins TRBV2 and TRBJ1-1; 8 bases map to TRBD1. The germline V gene has CDR1 SNHLY and CDR2 FYNNEI. The V segment lost 10 bases and the J segment 6 bases; nucleotides outside the gene matches: 13. The CDR3 consists of 14 residues. This CDR3 reads CATEVDRAVAEAFF. The DNA of the CDR3 is TGTGCCACCGAAGTGGACAGGGCGGTCGCTGAAGCTTTCTTT.

The chain is built from TRBV27 and TRBJ2-7; no firm D call. The ends were cut back, 2 bases at V and 4 bases at J, with 9 bases in the middle. Looked up from germline, CDR1 is MNHEY and CDR2 is SMNVEV (reference sequence). The CDR3 is 13 residues long. The CDR3 nucleotides are TGTGCCAGCAGTTTACAGGTCCGGTACGAGCAGTACTTC. Residues: CASSLQVRYEQYF.

This clone was detected once. This CDR3 is CAIRTGGNGYTF. The CDR3 DNA reads as TGTGCCATCCGGACAGGAGGAAATGGCTACACCTTC. The V call is TRBV10-3, the J call TRBJ1-2; 7 nucleotides agree with TRBD1. This CDR3 has 12 residues. The V and J ends lost 8 bases and 6 bases, in that order; junction bases with no gene match: 6. Germline V gives CDR1 ENHRY, CDR2 SYGVKD.

The V and J genes are TRBV7-8 and TRBJ2-6; possible D gene TRBD2, 5 bases. V lost 0 bases, J lost 1 base, and 7 bases lay in between. CDR1 is SGHVS, CDR2 FQNEAQ, per germline. The CDR3 covers 16 residues. The chain's CDR3 is CASSLAGMSGANVLTF. Written as DNA, the CDR3 is TGTGCCAGCAGCTTAGCCGGGATGTCTGGGGCCAACGTCCTGACTTTC.

The chain combines TRBV6-6 with TRBJ1-1; 10 nucleotides line up with TRBD1. This CDR3 has 16 amino acids. Germline V gene data show CDR1 as MNHNY and CDR2 as SVGAGI (reference sequence). With 2 bases clipped from V and 1 base from J, the junction kept 4 bases outside the gene matches. CDR3 in amino acids: CASSYGTGVGNTEAFF. CDR3 bases: TGTGCCAGCAGTTACGGGACAGGGGTTGGGAACACTGAAGCTTTCTTT.

The chain couples TRBV7-2 to TRBJ2-7, with D unclear. CDR1 is SGHTA, CDR2 FQGNSA, per germline. The CDR3 spans 12 residues. V was trimmed by 5 bases and J by 0 bases, leaving 5 bases between them. The CDR3: CASSLSSYEQYF. Here the CDR3 DNA reads TGTGCCAGCAGCCTCAGCTCCTACGAGCAGTACTTC.

V is TRBV10-2 and J is TRBJ1-6; 12 positions match TRBD1. The CDR3 is 16 amino acids. The trim removed 4 bases at V and 6 bases at J, leaving 4 bases unmatched. Germline V gene lookup returns CDR1 WSHSY and CDR2 SAAADI. The CDR3 here is CASSAGTGGGNSPLHF. The CDR3, as DNA: TGCGCCAGCAGTGCAGGGACAGGGGGCGGTAATTCACCCCTCCACTTT.

The gene calls are TRBV24-1 and TRBJ1-5; D perhaps matches TRBD1 (6 bases). V lost 7 bases and J lost 3, with 12 bases in between. CDR1 is KGHDR and CDR2 is SFDVKD in the germline V gene. The CDR3 sequence is 14 residues long. The DNA of the CDR3 is TGTGCCACCAGCCCACAGGGATACAATCAGCCCCAGCATTTT. It yields the protein CATSPQGYNQPQHF.

This rearrangement joins TRBV28 to TRBJ2-5, with 7 nucleotides matching TRBD2. After removal of 6 bases from V and 2 bases from J, the junction contained 9 bases not matched to a gene. The germline V gene encodes CDR1 MDHEN and CDR2 SYDVKM. The CDR3 covers 15 residues. For the CDR3, the DNA is TGTGCCAGCAGCCCTAGCGGAGCATTGCAAGAGACCCAGTACTTC. Translated, it gives CASSPSGALQETQYF.

The V and J genes are TRBV25-1 and TRBJ2-3; no firm D call. The CDR3 is 16 residues long. The V end was cut by 1 base, the J end by 2 bases, with 13 bases between. Germline loops: CDR1 MGHDK, CDR2 SYGVNS. The chain's CDR3 is CASSESGFFATDTQYF. The CDR3 nucleotides read TGTGCCAGCAGTGAATCGGGCTTCTTCGCCACAGATACGCAGTATTTT. Drawing the rest from reference TRBV25-1 and TRBJ2-3, the complete variable domain is EADIYQTPRYLVIGTGKKITLECSQTMGHDKMYWYQQDPGMELHLIHYSYGVNSTEKGDLSSESTVSRIRTEHFPLTLESARPSHTSQYLCASSESGFFATDTQYFGPGTRLTVL.

The rearrangement joins TRBV9 to TRBJ2-7; D not resolved. The V and J ends lost 3 bases and 6 bases respectively, with 7 bases between them. CDR3 length: 11 amino acids. The V gene's germline CDR1 is SGDLS and CDR2 YYNGEE. The CDR3 is CASSAGREQYF. The CDR3 nucleotides are TGTGCCAGCAGCGCCGGACGCGAGCAGTACTTC.

The chain is built from TRBV28 and TRBJ1-1; 8 bases line up with TRBD1. J was trimmed by 4 bases and V by 2 bases; bases with no gene match: 6. CDR3 length: 15 amino acids. Germline values: CDR1 MDHEN, CDR2 SYDVKM. The CDR3 DNA reads as TGTGCCAGCAGTTTACCCGGACAGGGAAGCACTGAAGCTTTCTTT. Encoded protein: CASSLPGQGSTEAFF.

The chain uses TRBV4-3 and TRBJ2-6; a possible D gene is TRBD2 (6 bases). Germline values: CDR1 LGHNA, CDR2 YSLEER. There are 15 residues in the CDR3. Trimming pared 1 base from V and 3 bases from J, leaving 7 bases between. For the CDR3, the DNA is TGCGCCAGCAGCCAAGCCGGGGGTGGGGCCAACGTCCTGACTTTC. It encodes CASSQAGGGANVLTF.

The chain recombines TRBV5-8 with TRBJ1-5; 8 bases align to TRBD1. The CDR3 consists of 16 residues. Trimming removed 0 bases from V and 5 bases from J; junction bases left unmatched: 7. Germline loops: CDR1 SGHTS, CDR2 YDEGEE. The CDR3 is CASSLGSGGSDQPQHF. The DNA of the CDR3 is TGTGCCAGCAGCTTGGGGTCAGGGGGCTCGGATCAGCCCCAGCATTTT.

This clone showed up just once. In nucleotides, the CDR3 is TGTGCCAGCAGCTTATTTCCAGCGGGAGGGCCCGGAGATACGCAGTATTTT. As protein: CASSLFPAGGPGDTQYF. The genes are TRBV11-3 and TRBJ2-3, with 10 bases identical to TRBD2. This CDR3 region has 17 residues. Trimming removed 2 bases from V and 5 bases from J; junction bases left unmatched: 10. From germline, CDR1 is SGHNT and CDR2 YENEEA.

This clone was detected a few times. This chain joins TRBV6-2 or TRBV6-3 and TRBJ2-3, with D unresolved. The CDR3 loop spans 15 amino acids. Trimming left V 0 bases short and J 2 bases short, with 9 bases between. Germline V gene data show CDR1 as MNHEY and CDR2 as SVGEGT. CDR3 residues: CASSYSLPPTDTQYF. CDR3 nucleotides: TGTGCCAGCAGTTACTCGTTGCCGCCCACAGATACGCAGTATTTT.

The rearrangement joins TRBV6-5 to TRBJ1-5; 7 nucleotides match TRBD1. Germline values: CDR1 MNHEY, CDR2 SVGAGI. Unmatched junction bases numbered 5, after V lost 6 bases and J lost 0 bases. The CDR3 is made up of 15 amino acids. CDR3 residues: CASRPDRVSNQPQHF. The CDR3 nucleotides read TGTGCCAGCAGACCCGACAGGGTTAGCAATCAGCCCCAGCATTTT.

V gene TRBV3-1 (or the pseudogene TRBV3-2) combines with J gene TRBJ2-7, with D perhaps TRBD1 (6 bases). V gave up 5 bases and J gave up 2 bases, with 10 bases separating them. The CDR3 has 13 residues. Per germline, CDR1 LGHDT and CDR2 YNNKEL (reference sequence). The CDR3 sequence is CASSLWTAYEQYF. The CDR3 DNA is TGTGCCAGCAGCTTATGGACAGCCTACGAGCAGTACTTC.

The count of this clone is one. This chain links TRBV11-1 with TRBJ1-6, with D uncertain. Trimming took off 7 bases at V and 14 bases at J, with 15 bases between the two ends. Germline CDR1 is SGHAT and CDR2 is FQDESV (reference sequence). The CDR3 length is 12 residues. CDR3 residues: CASTAGSVSLHF. The CDR3 bases are TGTGCCAGCACCGCGGGGAGCGTTTCCCTCCACTTT.

The DNA of the CDR3 is TGTGCCATCAGTGAGTCCGGCAGGAACGGGCCTAATGAAAAACTGTTTTTT. Translation gives CAISESGRNGPNEKLFF. This chain connects TRBV10-3 to TRBJ1-4, with D unresolved. The CDR3 length is 17 residues. The V gene lost 0 bases and the J gene lost 3 bases, with 14 bases spanning the gap. Germline CDR1 reads ENHRY; CDR2 reads SYGVKD.

This chain uses TRBV28 with TRBJ2-7; perhaps D is TRBD1 or TRBD2 (6 bases each). The CDR3 spans 16 residues. Germline lookup yields CDR1 MDHEN and CDR2 SYDVKM. V was trimmed by 6 bases and J by 0 bases, leaving 18 bases between them. CDR3 protein: CASSPRGGRSSYEQYF. The CDR3 DNA reads TGTGCCAGCAGCCCTAGAGGGGGGAGGAGCTCCTACGAGCAGTACTTC. Full variable domain (missing parts from reference TRBV28 and TRBJ2-7): DVKVTQSSRYLVKRTGEKVFLECVQDMDHENMFWYRQDPGLGLRLIYFSYDVKMKEKGDIPEGYSVSREKKERFSLILESASTNQTSMYLCASSPRGGRSSYEQYFGPGTRLTVT.

The rearrangement joins TRBV5-4 to TRBJ1-4; D is perhaps TRBD1 (5 bases). Germline V CDR1 and CDR2: SGHNT, YYREEE (reference sequence). The CDR3 has 14 amino acids. V was trimmed by 3 bases and J by 6 bases, leaving 12 bases between them. CDR3 in DNA: TGTGCCAGCAGCTCCCCCGGCAGGGATGAAAAACTGTTTTTT. Translating it yields CASSSPGRDEKLFF.

V gene TRBV19 combines with J gene TRBJ2-5, with D maybe TRBD1 (6 bases). V was pared by 5 bases and J by 1 base, with 11 bases between. This CDR3 is 14 amino acids long. Germline-derived CDR1 and CDR2 are LNHDA and SQIVND (reference sequence). CDR3: CASSANRVQETQYF. CDR3 DNA sequence: TGTGCCAGTAGTGCGAACAGGGTCCAAGAGACCCAGTACTTC.

This chain links TRBV13 with TRBJ1-6; D may be TRBD1 (6 bases). The V gene lost 5 bases and the J gene lost 9 bases, with 17 bases spanning the gap. This CDR3 has 15 amino acids. The germline V gene encodes CDR1 PRHDT and CDR2 FYEKMQ (reference sequence). Here the CDR3 reads CASSPTRGAGSPLHF. In DNA form, the CDR3 reads TGTGCCAGCAGCCCCACCCGGGGGGCAGGTTCACCCCTCCACTTT.

The V call is TRBV6-5, the J call TRBJ1-2, with 8 bases aligning to TRBD1. Trimming removed 6 bases from V and 4 bases from J; junction bases left unmatched: 7. This CDR3 is built from 14 residues. CDR1 is MNHEY and CDR2 is SVGAGI in the germline V gene. For the CDR3, the DNA is TGTGCCAGCAGGAAGGGACAGGTCCTCTATGGCTACACCTTC. Residues: CASRKGQVLYGYTF.

The chain is built from TRBV9 and TRBJ2-1; 8 positions agree with TRBD2. Germline CDR1 is SGDLS and CDR2 is YYNGEE. This CDR3 spans 13 amino acids. Trimming cost V 0 bases and J 9 bases; bases outside gene matches: 2. The chain's CDR3 is CASSVGLASEQFF. DNA of the CDR3: TGTGCCAGCAGCGTAGGACTAGCGAGTGAGCAGTTCTTC.